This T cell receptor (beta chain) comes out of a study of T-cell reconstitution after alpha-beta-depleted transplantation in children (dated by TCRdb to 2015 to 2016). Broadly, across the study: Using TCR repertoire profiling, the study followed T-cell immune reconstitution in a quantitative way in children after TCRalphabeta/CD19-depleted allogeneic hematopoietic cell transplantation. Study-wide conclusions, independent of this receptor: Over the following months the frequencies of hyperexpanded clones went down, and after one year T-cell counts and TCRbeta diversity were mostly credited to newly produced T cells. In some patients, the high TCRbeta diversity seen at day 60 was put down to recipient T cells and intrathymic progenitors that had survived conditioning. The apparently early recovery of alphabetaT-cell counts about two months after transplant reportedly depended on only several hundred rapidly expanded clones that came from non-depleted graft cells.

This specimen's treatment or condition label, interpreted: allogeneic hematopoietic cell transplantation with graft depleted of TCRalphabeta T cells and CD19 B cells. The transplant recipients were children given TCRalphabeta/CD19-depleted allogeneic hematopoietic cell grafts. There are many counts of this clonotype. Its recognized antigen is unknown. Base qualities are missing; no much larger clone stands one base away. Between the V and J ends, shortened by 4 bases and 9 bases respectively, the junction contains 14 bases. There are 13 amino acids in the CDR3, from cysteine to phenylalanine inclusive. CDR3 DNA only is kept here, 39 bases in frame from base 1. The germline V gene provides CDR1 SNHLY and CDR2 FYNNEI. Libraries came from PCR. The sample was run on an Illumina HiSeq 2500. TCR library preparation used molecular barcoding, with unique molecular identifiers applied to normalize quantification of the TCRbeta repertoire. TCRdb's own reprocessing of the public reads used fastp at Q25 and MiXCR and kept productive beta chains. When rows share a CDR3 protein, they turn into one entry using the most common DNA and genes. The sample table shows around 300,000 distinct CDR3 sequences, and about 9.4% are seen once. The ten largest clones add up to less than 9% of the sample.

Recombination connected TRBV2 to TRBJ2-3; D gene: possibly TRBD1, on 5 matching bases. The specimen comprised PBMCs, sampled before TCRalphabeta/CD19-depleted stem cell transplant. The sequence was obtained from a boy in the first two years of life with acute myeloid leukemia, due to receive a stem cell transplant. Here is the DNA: TGTGCCAGCAGTGGGGGCAGGGCTGGCACGCAGTATTTT. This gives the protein CASSGGRAGTQYF. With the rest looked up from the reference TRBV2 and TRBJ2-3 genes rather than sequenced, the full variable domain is EPEVTQTPSHQVTQMGQEVILRCVPISNHLYFYWYRQILGQKVEFLVSFYNNEISEKSEIFDDQFSVERPDGSNFTLKIRSTKLEDSAMYFCASSGGRAGTQYFGPGTRLTVL.